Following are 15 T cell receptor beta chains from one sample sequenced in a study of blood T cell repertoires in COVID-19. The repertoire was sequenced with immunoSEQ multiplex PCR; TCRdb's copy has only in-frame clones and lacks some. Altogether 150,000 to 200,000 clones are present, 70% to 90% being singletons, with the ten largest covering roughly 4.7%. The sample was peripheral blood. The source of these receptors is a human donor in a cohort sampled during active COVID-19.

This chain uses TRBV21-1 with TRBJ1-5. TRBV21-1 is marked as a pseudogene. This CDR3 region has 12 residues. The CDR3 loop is CASIGRNQPQHF. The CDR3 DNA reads TGTGCCAGCATCGGTCGAAATCAGCCCCAGCATTTT.

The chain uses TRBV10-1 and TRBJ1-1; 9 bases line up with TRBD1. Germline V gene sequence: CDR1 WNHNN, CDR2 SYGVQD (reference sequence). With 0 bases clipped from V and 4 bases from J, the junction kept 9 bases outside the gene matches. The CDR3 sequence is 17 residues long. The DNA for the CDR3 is TGCGCCAGCAGTGAGTCTACACAGGGGGCGCGGGGCACTGAAGCTTTCTTT. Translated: CASSESTQGARGTEAFF.

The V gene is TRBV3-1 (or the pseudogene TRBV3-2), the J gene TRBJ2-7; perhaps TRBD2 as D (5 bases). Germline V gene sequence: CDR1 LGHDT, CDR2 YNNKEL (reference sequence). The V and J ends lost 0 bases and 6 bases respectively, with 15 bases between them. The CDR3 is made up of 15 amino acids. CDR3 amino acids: CASSQEKLRGSEQYF. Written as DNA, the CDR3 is TGTGCCAGCAGCCAAGAAAAGTTAAGAGGGAGCGAGCAGTACTTC.

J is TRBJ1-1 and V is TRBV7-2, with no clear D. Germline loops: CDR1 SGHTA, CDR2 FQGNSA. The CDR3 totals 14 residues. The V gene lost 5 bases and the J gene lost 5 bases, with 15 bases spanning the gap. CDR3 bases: TGTGCCAGCAGCACCCGGAGAGGGCGGACTGAAGCTTTCTTT. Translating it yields CASSTRRGRTEAFF.

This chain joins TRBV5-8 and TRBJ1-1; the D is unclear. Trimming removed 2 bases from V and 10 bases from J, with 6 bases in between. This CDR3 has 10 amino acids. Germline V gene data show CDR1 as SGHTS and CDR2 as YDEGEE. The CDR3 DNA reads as TGTGCCAGCAGCTTACTAGGAGCTTTCTTT. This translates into CASSLLGAFF.

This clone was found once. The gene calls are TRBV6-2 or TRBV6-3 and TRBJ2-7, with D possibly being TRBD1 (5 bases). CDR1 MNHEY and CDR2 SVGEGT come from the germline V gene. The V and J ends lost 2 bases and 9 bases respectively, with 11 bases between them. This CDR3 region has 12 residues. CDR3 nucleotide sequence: TGTGCCAGCAGTTACATCCAGGGCGGGCAGTACTTC. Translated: CASSYIQGGQYF.

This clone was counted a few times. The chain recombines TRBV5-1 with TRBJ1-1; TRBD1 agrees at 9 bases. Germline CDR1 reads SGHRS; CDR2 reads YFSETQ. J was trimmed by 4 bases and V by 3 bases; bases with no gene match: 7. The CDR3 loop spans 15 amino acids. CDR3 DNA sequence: TGCGCCAGCAGCTCACCACAGGGGGCTGGCACTGAAGCTTTCTTT. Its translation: CASSSPQGAGTEAFF.

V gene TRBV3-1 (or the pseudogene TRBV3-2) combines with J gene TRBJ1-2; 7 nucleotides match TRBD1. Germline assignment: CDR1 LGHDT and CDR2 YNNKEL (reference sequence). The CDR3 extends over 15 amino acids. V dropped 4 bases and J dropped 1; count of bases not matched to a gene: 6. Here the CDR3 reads CASSPRDRVNYGYTF. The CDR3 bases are TGTGCCAGCAGCCCTAGGGACAGAGTTAACTATGGCTACACCTTC.

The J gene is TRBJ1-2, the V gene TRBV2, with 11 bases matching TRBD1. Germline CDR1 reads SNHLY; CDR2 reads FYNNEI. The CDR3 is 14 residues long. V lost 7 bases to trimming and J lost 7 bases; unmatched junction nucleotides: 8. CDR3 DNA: TGTGCCAGCAATCGGGACAGGGGGACGGGTGGCTACACCTTC. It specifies CASNRDRGTGGYTF.

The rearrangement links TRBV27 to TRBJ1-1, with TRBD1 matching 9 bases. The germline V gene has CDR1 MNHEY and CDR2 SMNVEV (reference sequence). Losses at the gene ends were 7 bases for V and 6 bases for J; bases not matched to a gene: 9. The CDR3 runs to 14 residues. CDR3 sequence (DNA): TGTGCCAGCAACCCTTACAGGGGGCGATCTGAAGCTTTCTTT. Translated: CASNPYRGRSEAFF.

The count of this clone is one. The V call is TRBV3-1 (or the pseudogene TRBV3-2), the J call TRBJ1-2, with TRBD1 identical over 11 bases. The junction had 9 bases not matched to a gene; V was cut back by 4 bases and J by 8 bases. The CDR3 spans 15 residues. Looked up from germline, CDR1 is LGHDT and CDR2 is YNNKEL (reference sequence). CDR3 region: CASSPSRDRGYGYTF. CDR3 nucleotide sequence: TGTGCCAGCAGCCCAAGTAGGGACAGGGGGTACGGCTACACCTTC.

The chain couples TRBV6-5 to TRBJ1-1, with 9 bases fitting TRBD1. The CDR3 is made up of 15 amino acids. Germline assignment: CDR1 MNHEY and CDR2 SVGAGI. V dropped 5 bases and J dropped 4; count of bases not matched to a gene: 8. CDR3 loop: CASSRVGQGATEAFF. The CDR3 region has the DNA TGTGCCAGCAGTAGAGTGGGACAGGGAGCCACTGAAGCTTTCTTT.

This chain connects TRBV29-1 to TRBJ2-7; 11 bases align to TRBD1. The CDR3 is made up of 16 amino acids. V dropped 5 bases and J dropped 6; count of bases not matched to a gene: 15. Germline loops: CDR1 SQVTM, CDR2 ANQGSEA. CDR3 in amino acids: CSVKGQGAVRGGEQYF. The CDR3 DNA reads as TGCAGCGTTAAAGGACAGGGGGCGGTTCGGGGCGGCGAGCAGTACTTC.

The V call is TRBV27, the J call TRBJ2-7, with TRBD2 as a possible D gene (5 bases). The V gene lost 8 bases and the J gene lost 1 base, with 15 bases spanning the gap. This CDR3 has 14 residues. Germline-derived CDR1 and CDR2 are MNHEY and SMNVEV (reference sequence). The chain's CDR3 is CASPSTRGSYEQYF. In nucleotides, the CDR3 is TGTGCCAGCCCTAGCACCAGAGGGTCCTACGAGCAGTACTTC.

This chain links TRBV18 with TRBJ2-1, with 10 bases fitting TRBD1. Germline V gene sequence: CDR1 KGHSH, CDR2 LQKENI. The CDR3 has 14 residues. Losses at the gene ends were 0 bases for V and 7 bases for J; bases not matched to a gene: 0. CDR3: CASSPPDRGNEQFF. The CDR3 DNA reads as TGTGCCAGCTCACCACCGGACAGGGGGAATGAGCAGTTCTTC.